The clone carrying this TCR beta chain was recorded a few times. Its antigen is as yet unknown. Researchers ran the PCR with 60 Vbeta and 13 Jbeta primers. Profiled with immunoSEQ multiplex PCR; TCRdb holds only in-frame clones, not every one. This table has about 240,000 clones, 80% to 90% appearing once. The data belong to a study of cytomegalovirus exposure and HLA in healthy donors. Study outcomes and limitations: The authors later found HLA-associated TCR beta chains more clonally expanded than equally common others. A later analysis linked some 17,000 TCR beta sequences to HLA alleles at 0.05 false discovery rate.

Donors were ostensibly healthy at sampling, although undocumented immune exposures were probable. The CDR3 spans 15 residues. Trimming shortened V by 4 bases and J by 1 base, and 13 bases separated the two germline ends. Germline V gene data show CDR1 as MNHNS and CDR2 as SASEGT. Sequenced: PBMCs. The clonotype originates from a girl aged 2 to 9 in good health and CMV-seronegative. This chain joins TRBV6-1 and TRBJ2-5; D is perhaps TRBD2 (6 bases). The CDR3 DNA reads TGTGCCAGCAGTGGTAGTTTAGCGGCCCAAGAGACCCAGTACTTC. Amino acid sequence: CASSGSLAAQETQYF.